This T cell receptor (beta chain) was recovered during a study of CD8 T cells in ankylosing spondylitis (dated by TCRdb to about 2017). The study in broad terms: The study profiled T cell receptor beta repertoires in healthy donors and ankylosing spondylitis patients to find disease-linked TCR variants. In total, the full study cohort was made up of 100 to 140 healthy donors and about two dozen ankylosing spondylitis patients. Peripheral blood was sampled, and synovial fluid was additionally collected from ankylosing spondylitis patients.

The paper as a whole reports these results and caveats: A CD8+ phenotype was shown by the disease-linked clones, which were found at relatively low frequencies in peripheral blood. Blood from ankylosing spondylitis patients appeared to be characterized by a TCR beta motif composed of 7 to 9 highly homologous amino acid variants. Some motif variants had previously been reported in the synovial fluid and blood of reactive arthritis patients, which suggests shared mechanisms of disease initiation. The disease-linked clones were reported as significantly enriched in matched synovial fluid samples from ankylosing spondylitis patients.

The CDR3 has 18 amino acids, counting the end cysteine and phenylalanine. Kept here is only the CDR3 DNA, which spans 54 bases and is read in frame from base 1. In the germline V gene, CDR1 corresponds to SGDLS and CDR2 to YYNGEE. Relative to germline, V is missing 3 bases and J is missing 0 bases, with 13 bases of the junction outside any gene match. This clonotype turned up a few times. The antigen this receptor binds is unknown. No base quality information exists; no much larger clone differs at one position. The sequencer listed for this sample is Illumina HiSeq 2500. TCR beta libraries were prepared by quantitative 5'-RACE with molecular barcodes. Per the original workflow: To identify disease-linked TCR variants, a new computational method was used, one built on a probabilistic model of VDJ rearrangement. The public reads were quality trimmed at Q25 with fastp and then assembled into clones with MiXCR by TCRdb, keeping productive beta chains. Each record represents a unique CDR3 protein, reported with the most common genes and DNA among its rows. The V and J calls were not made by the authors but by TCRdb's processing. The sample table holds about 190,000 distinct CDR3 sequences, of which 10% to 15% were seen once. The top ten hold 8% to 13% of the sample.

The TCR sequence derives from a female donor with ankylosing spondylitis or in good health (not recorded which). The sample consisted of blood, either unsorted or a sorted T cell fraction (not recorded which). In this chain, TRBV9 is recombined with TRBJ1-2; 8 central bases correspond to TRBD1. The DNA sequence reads TGTGCCAGCAGCGCCGCCGCGGGAGCAGGGGGCCCTAACTATGGCTACACCTTC. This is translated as CASSAAAGAGGPNYGYTF.